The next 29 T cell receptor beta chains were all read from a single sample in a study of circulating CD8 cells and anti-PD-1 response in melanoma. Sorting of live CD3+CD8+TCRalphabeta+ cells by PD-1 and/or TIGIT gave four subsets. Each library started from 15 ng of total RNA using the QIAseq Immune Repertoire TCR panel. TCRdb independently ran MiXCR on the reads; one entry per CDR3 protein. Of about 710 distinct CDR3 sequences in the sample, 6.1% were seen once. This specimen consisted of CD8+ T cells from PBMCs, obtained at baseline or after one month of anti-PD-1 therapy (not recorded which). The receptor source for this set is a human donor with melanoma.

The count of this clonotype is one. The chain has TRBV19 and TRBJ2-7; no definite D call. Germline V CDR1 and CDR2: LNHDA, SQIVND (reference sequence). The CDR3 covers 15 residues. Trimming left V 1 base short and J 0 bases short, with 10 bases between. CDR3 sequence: CASSIGLSASYEQYF. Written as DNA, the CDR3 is TGTGCCAGTAGTATAGGACTTTCCGCCTCCTACGAGCAGTACTTC.

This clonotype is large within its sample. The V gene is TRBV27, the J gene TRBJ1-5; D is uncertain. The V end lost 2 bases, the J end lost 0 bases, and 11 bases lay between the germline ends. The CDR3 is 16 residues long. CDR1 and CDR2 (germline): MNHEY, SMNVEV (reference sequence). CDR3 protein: CASSLIAGYSNQPQHF. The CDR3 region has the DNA TGTGCCAGCAGTTTAATAGCGGGGTATAGCAATCAGCCCCAGCATTTT.

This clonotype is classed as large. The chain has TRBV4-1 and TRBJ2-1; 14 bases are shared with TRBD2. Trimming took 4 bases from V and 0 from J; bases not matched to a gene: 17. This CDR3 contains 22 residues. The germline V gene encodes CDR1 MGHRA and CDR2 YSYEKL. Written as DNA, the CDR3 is TGCGCCAGCAGCCGCGGAGGGGGACTAGCGGGGGCCGAACTCGGCTCCTACAATGAGCAGTTCTTC. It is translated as CASSRGGGLAGAELGSYNEQFF.

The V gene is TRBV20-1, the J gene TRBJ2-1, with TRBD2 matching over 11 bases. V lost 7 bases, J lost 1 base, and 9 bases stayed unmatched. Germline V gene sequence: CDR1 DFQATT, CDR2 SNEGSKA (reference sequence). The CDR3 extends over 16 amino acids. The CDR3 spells CSDKGTSGLSYNEQFF. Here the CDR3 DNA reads TGCAGTGATAAGGGGACTAGCGGACTTTCCTACAATGAGCAGTTCTTC.

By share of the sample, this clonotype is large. CDR3 residues: CASSLFDGTYEQYF. The CDR3 DNA is TGTGCCAGCAGCCTATTTGACGGTACCTACGAGCAGTACTTC. The V call is TRBV27, the J call TRBJ2-7; D is unclear. The CDR3 consists of 14 residues. Trimming cost V 6 bases and J 2 bases, with 14 bases left between them. Germline CDR1 reads MNHEY; CDR2 reads SMNVEV (reference sequence).

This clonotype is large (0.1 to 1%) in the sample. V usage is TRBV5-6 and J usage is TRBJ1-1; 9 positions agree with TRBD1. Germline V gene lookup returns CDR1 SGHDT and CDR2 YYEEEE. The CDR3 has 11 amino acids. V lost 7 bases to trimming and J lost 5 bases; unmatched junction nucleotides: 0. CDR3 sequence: CASGQGTEAFF. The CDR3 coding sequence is TGTGCCAGCGGACAGGGGACTGAAGCTTTCTTT. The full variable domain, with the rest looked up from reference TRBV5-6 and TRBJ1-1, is DAGVTQSPTHLIKTRGQQVTLRCSPKSGHDTVSWYQQALGQGPQFIFQYYEEEERQRGNFPDRFSGHQFPNYSSELNVNALLLGDSALYLCASGQGTEAFFGQGTRLTVV.

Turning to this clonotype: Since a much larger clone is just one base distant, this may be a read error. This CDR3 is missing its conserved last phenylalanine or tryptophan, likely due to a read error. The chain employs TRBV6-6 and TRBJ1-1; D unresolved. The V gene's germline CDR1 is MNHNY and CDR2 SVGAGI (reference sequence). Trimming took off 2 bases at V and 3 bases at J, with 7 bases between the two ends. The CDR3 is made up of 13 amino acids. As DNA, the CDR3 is TGTGCCAGCAGTTACCGGATGGACACTGAAGCTTTCTCT. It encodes CASSYRMDTEAFS.

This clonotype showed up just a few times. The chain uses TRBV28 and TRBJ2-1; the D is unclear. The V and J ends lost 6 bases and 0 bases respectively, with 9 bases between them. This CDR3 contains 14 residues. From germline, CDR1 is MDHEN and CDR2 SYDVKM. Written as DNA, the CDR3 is TGTGCCAGCAGCGACGGTAGCTCCTACAATGAGCAGTTCTTC. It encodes CASSDGSSYNEQFF.

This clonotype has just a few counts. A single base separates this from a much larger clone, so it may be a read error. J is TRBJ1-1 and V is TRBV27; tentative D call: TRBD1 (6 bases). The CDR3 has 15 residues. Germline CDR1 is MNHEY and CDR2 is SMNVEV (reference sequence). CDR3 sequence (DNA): TGTGCCAGCAGTCCCAGGGGTGGCATGAACGCTGAAGCTTTCTTT. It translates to CASSPRGGMNAEAFF.

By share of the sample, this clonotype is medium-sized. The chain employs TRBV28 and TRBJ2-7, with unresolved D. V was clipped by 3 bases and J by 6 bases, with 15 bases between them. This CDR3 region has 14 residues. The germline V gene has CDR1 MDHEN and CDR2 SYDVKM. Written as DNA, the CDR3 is TGTGCCAGCAGTTTCGTCAACCAACAAGCCGAGCAGTACTTC. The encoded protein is CASSFVNQQAEQYF.

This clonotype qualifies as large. CDR3 residues: CASSPTKNEQFF. CDR3 DNA sequence: TGCGCCAGCAGTCCAACTAAGAATGAGCAGTTCTTC. The chain links TRBV23-1 to TRBJ2-1, with D uncertain. TRBV23-1 qualifies as an ORF whose function is uncertain. Trimming took 4 bases from V and 7 from J, leaving 8 bases between them. The CDR3 loop spans 12 amino acids.

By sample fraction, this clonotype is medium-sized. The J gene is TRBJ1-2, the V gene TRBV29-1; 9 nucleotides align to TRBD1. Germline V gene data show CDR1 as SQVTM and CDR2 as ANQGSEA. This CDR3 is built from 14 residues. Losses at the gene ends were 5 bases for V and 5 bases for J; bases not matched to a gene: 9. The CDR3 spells CSVHPGTGNYGYTF. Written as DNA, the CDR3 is TGCAGCGTTCACCCCGGGACAGGGAATTATGGCTACACCTTC.

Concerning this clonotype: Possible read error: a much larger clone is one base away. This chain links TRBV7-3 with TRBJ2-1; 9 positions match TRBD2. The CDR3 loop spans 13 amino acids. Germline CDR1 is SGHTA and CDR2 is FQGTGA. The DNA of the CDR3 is TGTCCCAGCAGCCCGGGACTAGCTTATGAGCAGTTCTTC. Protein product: CPSSPGLAYEQFF.

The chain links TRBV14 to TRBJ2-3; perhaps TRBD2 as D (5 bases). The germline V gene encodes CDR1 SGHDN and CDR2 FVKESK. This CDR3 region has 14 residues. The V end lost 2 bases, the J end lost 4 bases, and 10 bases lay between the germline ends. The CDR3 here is CASSQTTLADTQYF. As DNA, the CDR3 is TGTGCCAGCAGCCAAACGACACTAGCAGATACGCAGTATTTT.

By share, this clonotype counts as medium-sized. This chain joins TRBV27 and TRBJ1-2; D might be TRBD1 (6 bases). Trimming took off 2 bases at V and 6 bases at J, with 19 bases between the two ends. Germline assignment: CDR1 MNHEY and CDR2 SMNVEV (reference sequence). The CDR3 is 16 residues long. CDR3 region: CASSLILSQGIDGYTF. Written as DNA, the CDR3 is TGTGCCAGCAGTTTAATACTCTCACAGGGAATCGATGGCTACACCTTC.

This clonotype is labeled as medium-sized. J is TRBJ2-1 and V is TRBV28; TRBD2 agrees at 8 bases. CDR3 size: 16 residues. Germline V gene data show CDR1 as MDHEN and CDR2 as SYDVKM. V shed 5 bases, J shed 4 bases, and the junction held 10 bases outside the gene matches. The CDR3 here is CASSPITSGPYNEQFF. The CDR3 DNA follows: TGTGCCAGCAGTCCCATCACTAGCGGACCTTACAATGAGCAGTTCTTC. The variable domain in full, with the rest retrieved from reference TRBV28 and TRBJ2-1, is DVKVTQSSRYLVKRTGEKVFLECVQDMDHENMFWYRQDPGLGLRLIYFSYDVKMKEKGDIPEGYSVSREKKERFSLILESASTNQTSMYLCASSPITSGPYNEQFFGPGTRLTVL.

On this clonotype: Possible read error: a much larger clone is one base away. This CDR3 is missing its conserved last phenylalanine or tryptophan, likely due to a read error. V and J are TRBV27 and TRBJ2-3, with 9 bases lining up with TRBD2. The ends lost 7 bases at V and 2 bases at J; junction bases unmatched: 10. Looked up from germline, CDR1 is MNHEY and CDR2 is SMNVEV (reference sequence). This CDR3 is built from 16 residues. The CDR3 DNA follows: TGTGCCAGCACCAGGGGGACTAGCCCCAACACAGATACGCAGTATCTT. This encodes CASTRGTSPNTDTQYL.

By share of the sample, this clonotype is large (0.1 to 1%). The CDR3 loop is CATRDRGGNEQFF. For the CDR3, the DNA is TGTGCCACCAGGGACAGGGGAGGGAATGAGCAGTTCTTC. The chain links TRBV24-1 to TRBJ2-1; 9 bases fit TRBD1. Germline trimming cut 7 bases from V and 7 bases from J; bases unmatched to any gene: 4. The CDR3 runs to 13 residues. From germline, CDR1 is KGHDR and CDR2 SFDVKD.

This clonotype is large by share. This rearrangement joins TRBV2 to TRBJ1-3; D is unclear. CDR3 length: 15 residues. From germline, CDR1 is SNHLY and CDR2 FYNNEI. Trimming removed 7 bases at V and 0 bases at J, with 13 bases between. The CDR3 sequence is CASTTGPFSGNTIYF. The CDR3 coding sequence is TGTGCCAGCACTACCGGACCCTTCTCTGGAAACACCATATATTTT.

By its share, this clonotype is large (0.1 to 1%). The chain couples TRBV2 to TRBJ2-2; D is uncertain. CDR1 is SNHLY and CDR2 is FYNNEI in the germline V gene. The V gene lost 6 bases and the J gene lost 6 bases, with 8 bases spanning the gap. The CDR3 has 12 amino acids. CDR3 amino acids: CASSAFSGELFF. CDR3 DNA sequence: TGTGCCAGCAGCGCCTTCTCCGGGGAGCTGTTTTTT. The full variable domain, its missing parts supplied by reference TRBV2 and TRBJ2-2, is EPEVTQTPSHQVTQMGQEVILRCVPISNHLYFYWYRQILGQKVEFLVSFYNNEISEKSEIFDDQFSVERPDGSNFTLKIRSTKLEDSAMYFCASSAFSGELFFGEGSRLTVL.

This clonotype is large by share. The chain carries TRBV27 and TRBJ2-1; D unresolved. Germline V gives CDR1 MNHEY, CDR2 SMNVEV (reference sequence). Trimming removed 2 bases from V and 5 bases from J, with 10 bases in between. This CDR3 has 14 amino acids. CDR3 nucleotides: TGTGCCAGCAGTTTACTTAGCCCTCACAATGAGCAGTTCTTC. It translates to CASSLLSPHNEQFF.

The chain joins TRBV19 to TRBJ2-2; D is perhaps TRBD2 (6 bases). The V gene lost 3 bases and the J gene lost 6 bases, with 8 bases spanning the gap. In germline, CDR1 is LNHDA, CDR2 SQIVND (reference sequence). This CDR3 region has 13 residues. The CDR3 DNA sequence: TGTGCCAGTAGTATCGGGGGATCCGGGGAGCTGTTTTTT. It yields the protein CASSIGGSGELFF. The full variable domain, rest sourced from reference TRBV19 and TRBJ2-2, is DGGITQSPKYLFRKEGQNVTLSCEQNLNHDAMYWYRQDPGQGLRLIYYSQIVNDFQKGDIAEGYSVSREKKESFPLTVTSAQKNPTAFYLCASSIGGSGELFFGEGSRLTVL.

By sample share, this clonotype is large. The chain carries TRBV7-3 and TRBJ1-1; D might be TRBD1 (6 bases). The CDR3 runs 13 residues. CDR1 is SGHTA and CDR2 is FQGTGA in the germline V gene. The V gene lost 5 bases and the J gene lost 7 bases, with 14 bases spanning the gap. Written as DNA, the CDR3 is TGTGCCAGCAGCAAAACAGGGAGGGATGAAGCTTTCTTT. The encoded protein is CASSKTGRDEAFF.

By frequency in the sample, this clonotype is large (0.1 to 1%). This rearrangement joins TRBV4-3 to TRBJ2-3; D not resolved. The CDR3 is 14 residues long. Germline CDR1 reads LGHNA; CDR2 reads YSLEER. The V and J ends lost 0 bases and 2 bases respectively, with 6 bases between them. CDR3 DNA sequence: TGCGCCAGCAGCCAAGATCTGAACACAGATACGCAGTATTTT. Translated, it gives CASSQDLNTDTQYF.

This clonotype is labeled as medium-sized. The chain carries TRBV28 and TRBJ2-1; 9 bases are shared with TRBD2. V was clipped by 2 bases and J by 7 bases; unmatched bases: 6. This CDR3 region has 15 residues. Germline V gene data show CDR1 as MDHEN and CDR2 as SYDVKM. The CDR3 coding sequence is TGTGCCAGCAGTTTAGGCGGGGGGGCCGGGAATGAGCAGTTCTTC. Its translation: CASSLGGGAGNEQFF.

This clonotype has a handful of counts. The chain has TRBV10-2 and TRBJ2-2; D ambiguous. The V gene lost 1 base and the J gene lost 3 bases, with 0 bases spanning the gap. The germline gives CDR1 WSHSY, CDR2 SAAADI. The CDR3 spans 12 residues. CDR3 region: CASSEYTGELFF. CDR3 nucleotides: TGCGCCAGCAGTGAGTACACCGGGGAGCTGTTTTTT.

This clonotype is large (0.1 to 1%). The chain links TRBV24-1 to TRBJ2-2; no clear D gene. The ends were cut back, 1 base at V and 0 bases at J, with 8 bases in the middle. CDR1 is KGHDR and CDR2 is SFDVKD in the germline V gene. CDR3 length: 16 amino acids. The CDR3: CATSDLRSSNTGELFF. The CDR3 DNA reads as TGTGCCACCAGTGATTTAAGGTCTTCGAACACCGGGGAGCTGTTTTTT.

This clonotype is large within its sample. DNA for the CDR3: TGTGCCACCAGTGATTTGGGACAGGCTGACAATGAGCAGTTCTTC. Protein: CATSDLGQADNEQFF. The genes are TRBV24-1 and TRBJ2-1; 7 positions agree with TRBD1. Losses at the gene ends were 0 bases for V and 5 bases for J; bases not matched to a gene: 3. Germline assignment: CDR1 KGHDR and CDR2 SFDVKD. This CDR3 region has 15 residues.

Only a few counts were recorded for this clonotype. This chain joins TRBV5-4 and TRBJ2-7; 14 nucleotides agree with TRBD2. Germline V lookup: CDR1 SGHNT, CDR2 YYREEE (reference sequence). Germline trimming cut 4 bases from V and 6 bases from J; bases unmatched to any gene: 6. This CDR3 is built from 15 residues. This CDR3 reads CASSLGLAGVVEQYF. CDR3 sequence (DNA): TGTGCCAGCAGCCTGGGACTAGCGGGAGTAGTCGAGCAGTACTTC. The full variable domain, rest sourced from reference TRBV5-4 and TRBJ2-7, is ETGVTQSPTHLIKTRGQQVTLRCSSQSGHNTVSWYQQALGQGPQFIFQYYREEENGRGNFPPRFSGLQFPNYSSELNVNALELDDSALYLCASSLGLAGVVEQYFGPGTRLTVT.